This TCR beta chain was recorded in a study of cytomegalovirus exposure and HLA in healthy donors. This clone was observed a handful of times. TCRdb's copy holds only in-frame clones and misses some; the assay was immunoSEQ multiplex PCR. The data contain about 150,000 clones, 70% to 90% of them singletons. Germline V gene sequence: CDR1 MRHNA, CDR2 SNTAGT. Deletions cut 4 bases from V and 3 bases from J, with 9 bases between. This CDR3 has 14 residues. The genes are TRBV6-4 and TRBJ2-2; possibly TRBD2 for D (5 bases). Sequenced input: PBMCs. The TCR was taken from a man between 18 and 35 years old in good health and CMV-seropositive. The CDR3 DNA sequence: TGTGCCAGCAGTGGGCGGGCCGACACCGGGGAGCTGTTTTTT. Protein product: CASSGRADTGELFF.